This T cell receptor beta chain was observed in a study of T cells in Graves' hyperthyroidism and ophthalmopathy. Turning to the study itself: Peripheral blood draws took place at initial diagnosis, ahead of any treatment.

Aged 18 to 65, the patients had hyperthyroidism that was newly diagnosed and had lasted under 2 months. Uncontrolled infection, other autoimmune disease, pregnancy or lactation barred patients from enrollment. Researchers amplified the TCR beta CDR3 regions from RNA transcripts. HTBI primers were used for first-round RT-PCR of the TCR CDR3. TCRdb reprocessed the multiplex PCR reads via MiXCR and lists one record per CDR3 protein. The table includes 750,000 to 900,000 distinct CDR3 sequences, over 35% detected once. This clonotype has a handful of counts. Germline lookup yields CDR1 MNHEY and CDR2 SMNVEV (reference sequence). CDR3 length: 15 residues. The ends lost 5 bases at V and 3 bases at J; junction bases unmatched: 9.

The source material was blood. The chain links TRBV27 to TRBJ2-7; 8 positions match TRBD1. The sequence derives from a man in his late teens or twenties with Graves' hyperthyroidism. The CDR3 region is CASSPTGAHIYEQYF. The CDR3 DNA is TGTGCCAGCAGTCCGACAGGGGCACACATCTACGAGCAGTACTTC.